This T cell receptor (beta chain) was documented in a study of T cell repertoires in cytomegalovirus infection. Study background: Signatures in public TCR beta sequences pointed to both CMV infection and matching HLA type.

Many counts were recorded for this clonotype. Antigen unknown. Trimming removed 1 base from V and 4 bases from J, with 11 bases in between. This CDR3 region has 15 residues. From germline, CDR1 is MGHRA and CDR2 YSYEKL. Whole-study findings and limits: Ex vivo responses were dominated by HLA-C-restricted CMV-specific TCR beta clonotypes. Carriage of CMV together with the relevant HLA was identifiable through cumulative public TCR beta family frequency.

TCRdb analysed the reads with MiXCR anew, one entry per CDR3 protein. Of around 170,000 distinct CDR3 sequences listed, around 15% are singletons. The V gene is TRBV4-1, the J gene TRBJ1-5, with a tentative D call TRBD1 (5 bases). Sequencing used PBMCs. This receptor was identified in a human donor in good health (CMV status not recorded). Some clones in this sample may be carry-over from other donors' samples. CDR3 protein: CASSQVRQRNQPQHF. The CDR3 DNA follows: TGCGCCAGCAGCCAAGTTAGACAGAGGAATCAGCCCCAGCATTTT.